This T cell receptor beta chain was sequenced for a study of graft-versus-host responses after intestinal transplantation. Turning to the study itself: Transplant recipients had multivisceral, liver-intestinal, or isolated intestinal grafts. Study observations and caveats: Recipient marrow held GvH clones, some first seen in ileum or blood. Patients who carried graft-donor T cell macrochimerism also had high graft-versus-host to host-versus-graft clonal ratios in their allografts. HvG clone declines early post-transplant were associated with peak circulating GvH levels.

About this clone: Its specificity is unknown.

V dropped 0 bases and J dropped 4 bases, with 4 bases sitting between them. This CDR3 spans 13 amino acids. Germline loops: CDR1 MNHEY, CDR2 SMNVEV (reference sequence). Data came from immunoSEQ multiplex PCR; TCRdb stores just in-frame clones and leaves some out. The sample holds around 100,000 clones, just under 95% seen once. The chain is built from TRBV27 and TRBJ2-1; no clear D. This TCR came from a human donor who was the organ donor for an intestinal transplant. The sequenced sample was unstimulated CD8+ T cells sorted from spleen or lymph node cells, obtained before transplant. The CDR3 nucleotides are TGTGCCAGCAGTTTATCTTGGTACAATGAGCAGTTCTTC. Its translation is CASSLSWYNEQFF.